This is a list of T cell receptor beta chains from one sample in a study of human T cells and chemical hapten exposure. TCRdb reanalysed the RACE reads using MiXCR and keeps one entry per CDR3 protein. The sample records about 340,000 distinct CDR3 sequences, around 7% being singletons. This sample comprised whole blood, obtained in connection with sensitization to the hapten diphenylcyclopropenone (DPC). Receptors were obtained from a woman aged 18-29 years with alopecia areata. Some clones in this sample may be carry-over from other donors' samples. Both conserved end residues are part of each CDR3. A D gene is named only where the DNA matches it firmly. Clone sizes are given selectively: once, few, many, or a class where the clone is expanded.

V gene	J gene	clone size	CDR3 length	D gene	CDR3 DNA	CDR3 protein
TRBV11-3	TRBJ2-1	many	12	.	TGTGCCAGCAGCTTAGGTATCAATGAGCAGTTCTTC	CASSLGINEQFF
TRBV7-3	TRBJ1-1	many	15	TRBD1	TGTGCCAGCAGCCTCGACAGGGCTGGAATAGCTGAAGCTTTCTTT	CASSLDRAGIAEAFF
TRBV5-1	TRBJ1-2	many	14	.	TGCGCCAGCAGCTTGGACTCTCTTAACTATGGCTACACCTTC	CASSLDSLNYGYTF
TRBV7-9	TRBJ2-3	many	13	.	TGTGCCAGCAGCGGAAAGGGGACGGATACGCAGTATTTT	CASSGKGTDTQYF
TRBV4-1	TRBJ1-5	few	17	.	TGCGCCAGCAGCCAAGACCTAAATCGGGGGAGCAATCAGCCCCAGCATTTT	CASSQDLNRGSNQPQHF
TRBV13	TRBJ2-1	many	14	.	TGTGCCAGCAGCTTTCGGGCGGGGGCAAATGAGCAGTTCTTC	CASSFRAGANEQFF
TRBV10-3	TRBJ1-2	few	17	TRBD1	TGTGCCATCAGTCCTCACTCGGGACAGTTAGAACGCTATGGCTACACCTTC	CAISPHSGQLERYGYTF
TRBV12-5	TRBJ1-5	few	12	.	TGTGCTAGCTCCGAGGATTATCAGCCCCAGCATTTT	CASSEDYQPQHF
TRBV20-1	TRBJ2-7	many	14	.	TGCAGTGCTAGAGATGGTATGAGGGAGGTCGAGCAGTACTTC	CSARDGMREVEQYF
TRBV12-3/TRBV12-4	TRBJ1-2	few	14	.	TGTGCCAGCAGTTTCACCTCGACGGGGTTTGGCTACACCTTC	CASSFTSTGFGYTF
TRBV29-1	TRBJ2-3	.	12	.	TGCAGCGTTGAAGCGGGGGTAGATACGCAGTATTTT	CSVEAGVDTQYF
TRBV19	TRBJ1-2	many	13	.	TGTGCCAGTAGTCCGTCAGGGTATCATGGCTACACCTTC	CASSPSGYHGYTF
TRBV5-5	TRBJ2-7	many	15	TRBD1	TGTGCCAGCGCTGCCTCCGGGACAGGGTCCTACGAGCAGTACTTC	CASAASGTGSYEQYF
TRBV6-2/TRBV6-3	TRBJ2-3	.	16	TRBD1	TGTGCCAGCAGTTACTCTCCGGACAGGGCCGCAGATACGCAGTATTTT	CASSYSPDRAADTQYF
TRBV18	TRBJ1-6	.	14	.	TGTGCCAGCTCACCTTCCAGGGATGCATCACCCCTCCACTTT	CASSPSRDASPLHF
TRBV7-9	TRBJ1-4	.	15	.	TGTGCCAGCAGCTTAGGGGTCAAGACGGGCGAAAAACTGTTTTTT	CASSLGVKTGEKLFF
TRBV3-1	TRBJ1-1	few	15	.	TGTGCCAGCAGCCAAGATACCGGGGGCCGAACTGAAGCTTTCTTT	CASSQDTGGRTEAFF
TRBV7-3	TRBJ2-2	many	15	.	TGTGCCAGCAGCTTAGGAGGGGTAAACACCGGGGAGCTGTTTTTT	CASSLGGVNTGELFF
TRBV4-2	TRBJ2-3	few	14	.	TGTGCCAGCTCCGCGGGGGCGGGCACAGATACGCAGTATTTT	CASSAGAGTDTQYF
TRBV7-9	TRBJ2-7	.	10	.	TGTGCCAGCAGCTTGGACCCCCCTGTCTTC	CASSLDPPVF
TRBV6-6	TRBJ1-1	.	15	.	TGTGCCAGCAGTCCCCCAGGCGACGCGAACACTGAAGCTTTCTTT	CASSPPGDANTEAFF
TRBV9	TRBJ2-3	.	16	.	TGTGCCAGCAGCCCCCAGACTAGAGCTAGCACAGATACGCAGTATTTT	CASSPQTRASTDTQYF
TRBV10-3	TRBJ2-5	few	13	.	TGTGCCATCAGTGAGTCGACTTTCGTGACCCAGTACTTC	CAISESTFVTQYF
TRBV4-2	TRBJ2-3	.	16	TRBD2	TGTGCCAGCAGCCCCGCGGCGGGGGGTGTGACAGATACGCAGTATTTT	CASSPAAGGVTDTQYF
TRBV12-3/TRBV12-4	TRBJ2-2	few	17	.	TGTGCCAGCAGTTTAGCTACGTTGTTGCAGGCCCCCGGGGAGCTGTTTTTT	CASSLATLLQAPGELFF
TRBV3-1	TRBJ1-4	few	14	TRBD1	TGTGCCAGCAGCTCACAGGGGGTACAAGAAAAACTGTTTTTT	CASSSQGVQEKLFF
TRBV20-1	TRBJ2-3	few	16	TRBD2	TGCAGTGCTACCCCTCTATTCAGCGGGGGGGCCAATACGCAGTATTTT	CSATPLFSGGANTQYF
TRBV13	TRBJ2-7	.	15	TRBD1	TGTGCCAGCAGCCCGTCCGGGACAGGGGGTTACGAGCAGTACTTC	CASSPSGTGGYEQYF
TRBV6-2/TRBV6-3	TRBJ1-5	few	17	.	TGTGCCAGCAGTTACTATTCGACAGGAATAACGGGTCAGCCCCAGCATTTT	CASSYYSTGITGQPQHF
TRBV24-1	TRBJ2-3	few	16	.	TGTGCCACCAGTGATTTGCGAGGGATTGAGACAGATACGCAGTATTTT	CATSDLRGIETDTQYF
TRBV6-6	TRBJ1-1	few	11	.	TGTGCCAGCAGTTATAGCCCCCTGGCTTTCTTT	CASSYSPLAFF
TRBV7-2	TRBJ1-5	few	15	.	TGTGCCAGCAGCTTAAGCTGGGACCCCAATCAGCCCCAGCATTTT	CASSLSWDPNQPQHF
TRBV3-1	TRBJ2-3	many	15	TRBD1	TGTGCCAGCAGCCAAGTTCAGGGGGCGACAGATACGCAGTATTTT	CASSQVQGATDTQYF
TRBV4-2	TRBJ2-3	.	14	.	TGTGCCAGCAGCCAAGAGGAACTGGCAGATACGCAGTATTTT	CASSQEELADTQYF
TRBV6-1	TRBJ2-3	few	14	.	TGTGCCAGCAGTGCGGGGTCAGGCACAGATACGCAGTATTTT	CASSAGSGTDTQYF
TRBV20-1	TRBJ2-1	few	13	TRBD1	TGCAGTGCCAGGGGGCGGACCCACAATGAGCAGTTCTTC	CSARGRTHNEQFF
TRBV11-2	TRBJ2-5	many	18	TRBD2	TGTGCCAGCAGCTTCCGCACTACCGGGACTAGCGGGGGAGAGACCCAGTACTTC	CASSFRTTGTSGGETQYF
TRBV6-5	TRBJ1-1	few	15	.	TGTGCCAGCAGTTTACCCCAGGCAACGGGTGCTGAAGCTTTCTTT	CASSLPQATGAEAFF
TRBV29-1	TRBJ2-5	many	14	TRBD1	TGCAGCGTGAAAGGGGGGGACAGGGGAGAGACCCAGTACTTC	CSVKGGDRGETQYF
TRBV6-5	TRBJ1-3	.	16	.	TGTGCCAGCAGTTCTATAGGGGTGCGCTCTGGAAACACCATATATTTT	CASSSIGVRSGNTIYF